The 14 T cell receptor beta chains in this list originate from one sample, sequenced in a study of blood T cells in healthy people across ages. The authors ran a second PCR of roughly 7 to 11 cycles using a sample-barcoded 5' primer and a J-beta primer mix. Using its own MiXCR run on the 5' RACE reads, TCRdb lists one record per CDR3 protein. The data show 500,000 to 550,000 distinct CDR3 sequences, with less than 25% seen just once and around 10% held by the top ten. These data were also reused for a study on T cells of mothers and their children.

Sequenced sample: blood. These TCRs come from a boy younger than 18 in good health.

The chain has TRBV4-1 and TRBJ2-1; unclear D gene. Trimming pared 0 bases from V and 2 bases from J, leaving 5 bases between. The germline V gene encodes CDR1 MGHRA and CDR2 YSYEKL. CDR3 length: 14 residues. CDR3 protein: CASSQDPTYNEQFF. CDR3 DNA sequence: TGCGCCAGCAGCCAAGATCCCACCTACAATGAGCAGTTCTTC.

This clonotype was seen only once. The J gene is TRBJ2-1, the V gene TRBV20-1; D remains ambiguous. Germline CDR1 reads DFQATT; CDR2 reads SNEGSKA (reference sequence). The CDR3 consists of 12 residues. Trimming removed 5 bases at V and 2 bases at J, with 7 bases between. CDR3: CSAELTYNEQFF. In DNA, the CDR3 is TGCAGTGCTGAGCTTACCTACAATGAGCAGTTCTTC.

This clonotype was detected many times. The chain has TRBV28 and TRBJ1-5; D gene ambiguous. The CDR3 covers 12 residues. Germline lookup yields CDR1 MDHEN and CDR2 SYDVKM. The V gene lost 8 bases and the J gene lost 9 bases, with 14 bases spanning the gap. In DNA, the CDR3 is TGTGCCAGCTGCCCCCCACGGGGGCCCCAGCATTTT. It encodes CASCPPRGPQHF.

This clonotype was observed a handful of times. In DNA form, the CDR3 reads TGTGCCAGCAGCTTGGAAGCGGGAAGGGCCTACGAGCAGTACTTC. Translated: CASSLEAGRAYEQYF. The rearrangement uses TRBV5-4 and TRBJ2-7, with 7 bases identical to TRBD2. The CDR3 runs to 15 residues. CDR1 and CDR2 (germline): SGHNT, YYREEE (reference sequence). Trimming cost V 0 bases and J 2 bases; bases outside gene matches: 5.

This clonotype showed up just a few times. The chain couples TRBV7-2 to TRBJ2-7, with 10 bases matching TRBD1. Germline CDR1 and CDR2: SGHTA and FQGNSA. This CDR3 region has 17 residues. J was trimmed by 3 bases and V by 2 bases; bases with no gene match: 10. The CDR3 coding sequence is TGTGCCAGCAGCTTAATCATAAGCGGGGACAGGGGCTACGAGCAGTACTTC. This sequence encodes CASSLIISGDRGYEQYF.

Comment on this clonotype: A junction boundary mismatches the germline segment, possibly from a read error. The chain has TRBV19 and TRBJ2-1; 8 bases are shared with TRBD2. The CDR3 has 15 residues. In germline, CDR1 is LNHDA, CDR2 SQIVND (reference sequence). As DNA, the CDR3 is TGTGCCAGTGATCCGGGTAGCGGGGTATACAATGAGCAGCTCTTC. Translation gives CASDPGSGVYNEQLF. The entire variable domain, with the rest obtained from reference TRBV19 and TRBJ2-1, is as follows: DGGITQSPKYLFRKEGQNVTLSCEQNLNHDAMYWYRQDPGQGLRLIYYSQIVNDFQKGDIAEGYSVSREKKESFPLTVTSAQKNPTAFYLCASDPGSGVYNEQLFGPGTRLTVL.

This clonotype appeared a few times. The V gene is TRBV7-2, the J gene TRBJ2-5, with a weak D call TRBD2 (5 bases). Germline lookup yields CDR1 SGHTA and CDR2 FQGNSA. The V end lost 5 bases, the J end lost 5 bases, and 15 bases lay between the germline ends. The CDR3 is 14 amino acids. The chain's CDR3 is CASSAWRPRETQYF. Here the CDR3 DNA reads TGTGCCAGCAGCGCCTGGAGGCCTCGGGAGACCCAGTACTTC.

This clonotype was seen just once. The CDR3 reads CSARALLETGGDEQFF. CDR3 bases: TGCAGTGCTAGAGCCCTCCTAGAGACGGGAGGCGATGAGCAGTTCTTC. The chain has TRBV20-1 and TRBJ2-1; 7 positions match TRBD2. Losses at the gene ends were 1 base for V and 8 bases for J; bases not matched to a gene: 14. The CDR3 extends over 16 amino acids. Germline CDR1 and CDR2: DFQATT and SNEGSKA (reference sequence).

This chain links TRBV5-5 with TRBJ1-1; D possibly corresponds to TRBD1 (6 bases). The CDR3 extends over 15 amino acids. The V gene's germline CDR1 is SGHKS and CDR2 YYEKEE (reference sequence). V lost 4 bases, J lost 7 bases, and 20 bases lay in between. Written as DNA, the CDR3 is TGTGCCAGCAGCCATTGGGCAGGGGCCGGGGATGAAGCTTTCTTT. Amino acids: CASSHWAGAGDEAFF. Full variable domain (rest looked up from reference TRBV5-5 and TRBJ1-1): DAGVTQSPTHLIKTRGQQVTLRCSPISGHKSVSWYQQVLGQGPQFIFQYYEKEERGRGNFPDRFSARQFPNYSSELNVNALLLGDSALYLCASSHWAGAGDEAFFGQGTRLTVV.

This clonotype was counted only a few times. Germline and junction disagree at one end, which may indicate a read error. The chain joins TRBV7-7 to TRBJ2-5; no clear D. This CDR3 comprises 14 residues. Germline CDR1 reads SSHAT; CDR2 reads FNYEAQ (reference sequence). The CDR3 sequence: CASSLGSNVETQYF. CDR3 DNA: TGTGCTAGCAGCTTAGGCAGCAACGTAGAGACCCAGTACTTC.

CDR3 loop: CASSLYQGTEAFF. The CDR3 nucleotides read TGTGCCAGCAGTTTATACCAGGGGACTGAAGCTTTCTTT. The chain carries TRBV27 and TRBJ1-1; tentatively, D is TRBD1 (6 bases). Trimming cost V 1 base and J 5 bases, with 8 bases left between them. This CDR3 comprises 13 residues. The germline V gene has CDR1 MNHEY and CDR2 SMNVEV (reference sequence).

V and J are TRBV5-5 and TRBJ1-2; D is undetermined. Germline V gene sequence: CDR1 SGHKS, CDR2 YYEKEE (reference sequence). Between the trimmed V and J ends, which lost 2 bases and 5 bases, there was a span of 7 bases. The length of the CDR3 is 12 residues. The CDR3 loop is CASSLPFYGYTF. The DNA for the CDR3 is TGTGCCAGCAGCTTACCTTTTTATGGCTACACCTTC.

This clonotype turned up a few times. This chain joins TRBV5-1 and TRBJ2-1; the match to TRBD2 covers 7 bases. The CDR3 spans 16 residues. J lost 1 base, V lost 0 bases, and 4 bases had no gene match. Germline V gene sequence: CDR1 SGHRS, CDR2 YFSETQ. CDR3 nucleotides: TGCGCCAGCAGCTTGGGGTCTAGCGGATCCTACAATGAGCAGTTCTTC. It codes for CASSLGSSGSYNEQFF.

The rearrangement joins TRBV27 to TRBJ2-7; a weak D match, TRBD2 (7 bases). The CDR3 runs 15 residues. With 2 bases removed from V and 2 bases from J, the gap between germline ends came to 13 bases. From germline, CDR1 is MNHEY and CDR2 SMNVEV (reference sequence). CDR3 amino acids: CASSLGGAGAYEQYF. The CDR3 DNA is TGTGCCAGCAGTTTAGGGGGGGCAGGGGCCTACGAGCAGTACTTC.